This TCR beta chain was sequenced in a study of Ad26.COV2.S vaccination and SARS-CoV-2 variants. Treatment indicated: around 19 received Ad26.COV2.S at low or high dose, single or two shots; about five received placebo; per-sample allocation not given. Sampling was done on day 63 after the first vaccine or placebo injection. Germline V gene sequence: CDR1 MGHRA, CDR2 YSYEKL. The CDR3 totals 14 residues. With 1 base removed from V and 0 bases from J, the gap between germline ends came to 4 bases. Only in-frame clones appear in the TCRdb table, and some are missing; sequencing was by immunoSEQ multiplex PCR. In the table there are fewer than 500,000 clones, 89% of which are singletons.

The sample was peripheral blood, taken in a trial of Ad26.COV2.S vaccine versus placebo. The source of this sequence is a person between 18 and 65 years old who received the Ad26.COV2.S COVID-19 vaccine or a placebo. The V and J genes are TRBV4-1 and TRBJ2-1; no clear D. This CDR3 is CASSQAFSYNEQFF. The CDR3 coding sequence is TGCGCCAGCAGCCAAGCCTTCTCCTACAATGAGCAGTTCTTC.